This T cell receptor (beta chain) was retrieved from a study of breast tumors, draining lymph nodes, adjacent tissues. Via MiXCR, TCRdb re-called the multiplex PCR reads, giving one row per CDR3 protein. The sample lists 85,000 to 120,000 distinct CDR3 sequences, under 40% occurring once. This clonotype appeared many times. Samples came from axillary lymph nodes draining the breast cancer. The sequence was collected from a female donor with breast cancer. Some clones in this sample may be carry-over from other donors' samples. Sequencing was carried out using axillary lymph node tissue.

In DNA, the CDR3 is TGTGCCAGCAGCTTGGGACTAGCCGATGAGCAGTTCTTC. Protein sequence: CASSLGLADEQFF. The rearrangement joins TRBV7-3 to TRBJ2-1; the match to TRBD2 covers 9 bases. CDR3 length: 13 amino acids. The germline gives CDR1 SGHTA, CDR2 FQGTGA. V gave up 3 bases and J gave up 8 bases; unmatched junction bases: 2.